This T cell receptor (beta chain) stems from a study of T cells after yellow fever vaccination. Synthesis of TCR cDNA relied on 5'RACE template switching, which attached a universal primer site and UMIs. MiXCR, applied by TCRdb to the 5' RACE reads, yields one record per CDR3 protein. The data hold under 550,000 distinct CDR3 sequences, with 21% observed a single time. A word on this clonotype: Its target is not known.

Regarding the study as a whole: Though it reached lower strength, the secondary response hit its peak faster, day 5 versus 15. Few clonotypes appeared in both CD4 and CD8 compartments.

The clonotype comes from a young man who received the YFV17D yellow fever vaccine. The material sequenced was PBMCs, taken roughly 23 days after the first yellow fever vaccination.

The CDR3 sequence is CASTIGQEFYEQYF. Here the CDR3 DNA reads TGTGCCAGCACGATTGGACAGGAATTCTACGAGCAGTACTTC. The V and J genes are TRBV6-2 or TRBV6-3 and TRBJ2-7; 7 bases fit TRBD1. Trimming at V came to 7 bases and at J to 3 bases, leaving 9 bases not matched to a gene. Germline CDR1 and CDR2: MNHEY and SVGEGT. The CDR3 extends over 14 amino acids.